The present T cell receptor beta chain was sequenced within a study of spatial heterogeneity in lung cancer. Study summary: The donor group consisted of over 60 patients who had untreated, early-stage non-small cell lung cancer. Beta-chain sequences consistently outnumbered alpha-chain sequences in detection.

TCR cDNA molecules were tagged individually, and each one carried a unique molecular identifier. TCRdb re-analysed the 5' RACE reads in MiXCR, keeping a single row per CDR3 protein. The sample records over 40,000 distinct CDR3 sequences, around 11% being singletons. As for time point: blood at routine non-recurrence follow-up after resection. Unsorted whole RNA samples from tumor, nontumor lung or frozen PBMC were sequenced. This clonotype came up many times. V was trimmed by 1 base and J by 3 bases, leaving 10 bases between them. Germline lookup yields CDR1 DFQATT and CDR2 SNEGSKA (reference sequence). This CDR3 spans 13 amino acids.

The starting material was PBMCs, obtained at follow-up. The clonotype comes from a male donor with early-stage non-small cell lung cancer. V usage is TRBV20-1 and J usage is TRBJ2-7; unclear D gene. CDR3 loop: CSARGGLGYEQYF. For the CDR3, the DNA is TGCAGTGCTAGAGGGGGTCTTGGCTACGAGCAGTACTTC.